A selection of T cell receptor beta chains follows, all from one sample in a study of control samples from healthy donors and cancer patients. Assay used: immunoSEQ multiplex PCR; TCRdb lists only in-frame clones, some missing. The sample holds over 100,000 clones, approximately 92% seen once. The sequenced material came from blood. Receptors originate from a woman aged 50 to 60 in good health. Each CDR3 is given with its conserved first and last residue. D genes are given only for firm matches. Clone size appears in some rows only: once, few, many, or a class for an expanded clone.

v_gene	len	j_gene	abundance	d_gene	CDR3aa	CDR3nt
TRBV29-1	12	TRBJ2-1	-	-	CSVEPSVGEQFF	TGCAGCGTTGAGCCCAGCGTGGGTGAGCAGTTCTTC
TRBV4-1	16	TRBJ2-1	-	TRBD2	CASSQLGGGGYNEQFF	TGCGCCAGCAGCCAATTGGGGGGGGGAGGATACAATGAGCAGTTCTTC
TRBV7-7	16	TRBJ2-2	-	-	CASSLDRTPTRGELFF	TGTGCTAGCAGCTTAGACAGGACACCGACCCGCGGGGAGCTGTTTTTT
TRBV6-6	14	TRBJ1-2	-	TRBD1	CASSPGQGSPSYTF	TGTGCCAGCAGTCCCGGACAGGGTTCCCCTTCCTACACCTTC
TRBV3-1/TRBV3-2	18	TRBJ2-5	-	TRBD2	CASSHLSPSLAGEETQYF	TGTGCCAGCAGCCATTTATCCCCATCGCTAGCGGGGGAAGAGACCCAGTACTTC
TRBV2	15	TRBJ1-6	-	TRBD1	CASSTRDRVNSPLHF	TGTGCCAGCAGTACCCGGGACAGGGTAAATTCACCCCTCCACTTT
TRBV30	14	TRBJ2-2	-	-	CAWSAGTGTGELFF	TGTGCCTGGAGTGCGGGGACGGGCACCGGGGAGCTGTTTTTT
TRBV9	15	TRBJ1-5	-	-	CASSVGAVSNQPQHF	TGTGCCAGCAGCGTAGGAGCAGTGAGCAATCAGCCCCAGCATTTT
TRBV5-1	15	TRBJ2-3	-	-	CASSLARIITDTQYF	TGCGCCAGCAGCTTGGCCAGAATAATCACAGATACGCAGTATTTT
TRBV13	12	TRBJ2-7	-	-	CASSTGPYEQYF	TGTGCCAGCAGCACAGGACCTTACGAGCAGTACTTC
TRBV28	12	TRBJ1-2	-	-	CATDTTNYGYTF	TGTGCCACCGACACCACTAACTATGGCTACACCTTC
TRBV4-1	15	TRBJ2-1	-	-	CASSQQRASYNEQFF	TGCGCCAGCAGCCAACAGCGGGCCTCCTACAATGAGCAGTTCTTC
TRBV24-1	16	TRBJ2-5	once	TRBD1	CATSDSPGQGRETQYF	TGTGCCACCAGTGATTCTCCGGGACAGGGACGAGAGACCCAGTACTTC
TRBV6-6	14	TRBJ2-7	-	-	CASSYSPLTYEQYF	TGTGCCAGCAGTTACTCCCCGCTGACATACGAGCAGTACTTC